The TCR beta chain described here comes from a study of shared clonotypes between healthy human individuals. Across the whole study: A donor's plate count was three for CD4 naive and three for CD4 memory; CD8 naive had two and CD8 memory one.

J gave up 4 bases and V 3 bases, and 7 bases lay outside the gene matches. The CDR3 extends over 15 amino acids. Germline V gives CDR1 SGHTA, CDR2 FQGNSA. A split of CD4+ cells into CD45RA+ naive and CD45RA-negative memory subsets was performed. Tens of thousands of T cell genomes, or about 200 ng DNA, went into the sorted-subset replicate PCRs. Some clones are missing from TCRdb's copy, which holds only in-frame ones; the method was immunoSEQ multiplex PCR. The sample carries some 1.5 million clones, roughly 96% recorded once. Input material: naive CD4+ T cells sorted from blood. The subset here: CD45RA+ positively selected. This receptor was taken from a man aged 25-45 years in good health. The genes are TRBV7-2 and TRBJ2-7; 9 bases agree with TRBD1. The CDR3 region has the DNA TGTGCCAGCAGCTTGTTAAGGGACAGGGTTTACGAGCAGTACTTC. Protein sequence: CASSLLRDRVYEQYF.